This TCR beta chain was captured by sequencing in a study of T cell responses to AZD1222 COVID-19 vaccine. This CDR3 contains 13 residues. In germline, CDR1 is SNHLY, CDR2 FYNNEI. Trimming took 8 bases from V and 8 from J, leaving 15 bases between them. The table came from immunoSEQ multiplex PCR; TCRdb's copy has only in-frame clones and leaves some out. Of 70,000 to 95,000 clones in the sample, roughly 90% were seen once. V usage is TRBV2 and J usage is TRBJ2-2; tentative D call: TRBD2 (5 bases). This material consisted of peripheral blood, taken 28 days after the second AZD1222 dose. This TCR came from an adult who received the AZD1222 COVID-19 vaccine. This chain's CDR3 is CASDFERGGELFF. The CDR3 DNA is TGTGCCAGCGATTTTGAAAGAGGGGGGGAGCTGTTTTTT.